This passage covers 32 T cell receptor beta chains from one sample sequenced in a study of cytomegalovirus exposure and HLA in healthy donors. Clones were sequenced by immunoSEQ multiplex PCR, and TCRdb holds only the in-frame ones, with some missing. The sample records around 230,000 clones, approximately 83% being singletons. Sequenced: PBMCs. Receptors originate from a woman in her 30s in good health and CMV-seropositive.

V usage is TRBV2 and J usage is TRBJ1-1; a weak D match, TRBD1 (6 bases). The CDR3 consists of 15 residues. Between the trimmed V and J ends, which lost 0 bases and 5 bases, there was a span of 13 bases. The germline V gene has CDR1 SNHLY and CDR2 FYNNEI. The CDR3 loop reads CASSEARPGVTEAFF. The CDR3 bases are TGTGCCAGCAGTGAAGCGCGTCCAGGGGTTACTGAAGCTTTCTTT.

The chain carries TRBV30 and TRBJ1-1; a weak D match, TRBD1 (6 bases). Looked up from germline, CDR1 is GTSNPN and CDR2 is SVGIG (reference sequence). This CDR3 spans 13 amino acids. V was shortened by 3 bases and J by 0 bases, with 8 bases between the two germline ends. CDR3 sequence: CAWRRTVNTEAFF. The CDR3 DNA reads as TGTGCCTGGAGGCGGACAGTGAACACTGAAGCTTTCTTT.

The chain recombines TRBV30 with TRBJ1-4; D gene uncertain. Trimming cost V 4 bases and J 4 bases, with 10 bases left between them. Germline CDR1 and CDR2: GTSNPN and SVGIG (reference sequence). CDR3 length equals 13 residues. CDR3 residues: CAWTGGFNEKLFF. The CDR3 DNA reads TGTGCCTGGACCGGAGGATTTAATGAAAAACTGTTTTTT. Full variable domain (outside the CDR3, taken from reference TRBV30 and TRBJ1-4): SQTIHQWPATLVQPVGSPLSLECTVEGTSNPNLYWYRQAAGRGLQLLFYSVGIGQISSEVPQNLSASRPQDRQFILSSKKLLLSDSGFYLCAWTGGFNEKLFFGSGTQLSVL.

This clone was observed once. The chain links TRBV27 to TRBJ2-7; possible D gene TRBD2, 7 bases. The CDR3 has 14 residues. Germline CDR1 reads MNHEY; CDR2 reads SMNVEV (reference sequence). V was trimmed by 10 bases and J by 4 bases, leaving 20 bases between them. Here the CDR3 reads CATKGGAILYEQYF. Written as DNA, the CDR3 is TGTGCCACCAAGGGGGGGGCCATTTTGTACGAGCAGTACTTC.

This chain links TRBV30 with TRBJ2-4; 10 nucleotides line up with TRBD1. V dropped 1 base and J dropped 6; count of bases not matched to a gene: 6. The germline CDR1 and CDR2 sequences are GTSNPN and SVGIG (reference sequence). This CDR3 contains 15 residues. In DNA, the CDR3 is TGTGCCTGGAGTGGGGGGGGACAGGGGACAAACATTCAGTACTTC. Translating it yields CAWSGGGQGTNIQYF.

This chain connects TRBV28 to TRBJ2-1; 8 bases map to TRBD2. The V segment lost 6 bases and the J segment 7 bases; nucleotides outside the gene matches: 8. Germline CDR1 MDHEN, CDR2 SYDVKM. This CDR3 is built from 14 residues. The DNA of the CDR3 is TGTGCCAGCAGGGAGCGGGAGTCGAGGAATGAGCAGTTCTTC. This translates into CASRERESRNEQFF.

The CDR3 sequence: CASSLEAGGGEQYF. DNA for the CDR3: TGTGCCAGCAGCTTAGAGGCTGGGGGCGGCGAGCAGTACTTC. The chain has TRBV7-9 and TRBJ2-7; D possibly corresponds to TRBD1 (6 bases). With 1 base removed from V and 6 bases from J, the gap between germline ends came to 13 bases. Germline assignment: CDR1 SEHNR and CDR2 FQNEAQ (reference sequence). The CDR3 spans 14 residues.

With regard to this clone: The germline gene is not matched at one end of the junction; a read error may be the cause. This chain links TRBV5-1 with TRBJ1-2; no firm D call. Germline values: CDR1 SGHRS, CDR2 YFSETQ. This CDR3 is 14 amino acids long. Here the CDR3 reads CASSYDGTNYGYTF. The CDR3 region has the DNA TGCGCCAGCAGCTACGACGGAACTAATTATGGCTACACCTTC.

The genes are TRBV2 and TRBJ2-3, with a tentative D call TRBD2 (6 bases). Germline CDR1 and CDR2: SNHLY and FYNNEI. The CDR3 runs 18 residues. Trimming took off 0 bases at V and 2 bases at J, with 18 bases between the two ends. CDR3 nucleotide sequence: TGTGCCAGCAGTGAAGCCCCCGGCGGGACCCGTCCCACAGATACGCAGTATTTT. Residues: CASSEAPGGTRPTDTQYF.

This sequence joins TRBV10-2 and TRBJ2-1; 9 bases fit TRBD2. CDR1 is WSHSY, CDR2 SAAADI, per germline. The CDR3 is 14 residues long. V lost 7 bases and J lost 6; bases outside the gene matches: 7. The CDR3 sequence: CASTASGKANEQFF. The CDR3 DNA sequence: TGCGCCAGCACCGCTAGCGGGAAGGCCAATGAGCAGTTCTTC.

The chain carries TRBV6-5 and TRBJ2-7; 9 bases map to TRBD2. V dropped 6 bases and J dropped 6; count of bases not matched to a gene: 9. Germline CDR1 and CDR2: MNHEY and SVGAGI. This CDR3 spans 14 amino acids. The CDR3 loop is CASSLLAGLVEQYF. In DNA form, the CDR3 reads TGTGCCAGCAGCCTACTAGCGGGTCTGGTCGAGCAGTACTTC.

CDR3 sequence reads: CASSFLQGTPNYGYTF. The CDR3 region has the DNA TGTGCCAGCAGCTTTTTACAGGGAACGCCTAACTATGGCTACACCTTC. The V and J genes are TRBV7-9 and TRBJ1-2; D perhaps matches TRBD1 (6 bases). This CDR3 comprises 16 residues. V lost 3 bases to trimming and J lost 0 bases, with 14 bases between them. Germline V CDR1 and CDR2: SEHNR, FQNEAQ (reference sequence).

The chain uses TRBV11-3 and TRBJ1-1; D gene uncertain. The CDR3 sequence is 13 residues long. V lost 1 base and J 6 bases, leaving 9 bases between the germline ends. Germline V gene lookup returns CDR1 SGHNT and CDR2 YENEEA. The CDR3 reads CASSLARSPEAFF. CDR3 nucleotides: TGTGCCAGCAGCTTAGCCCGAAGCCCTGAAGCTTTCTTT.

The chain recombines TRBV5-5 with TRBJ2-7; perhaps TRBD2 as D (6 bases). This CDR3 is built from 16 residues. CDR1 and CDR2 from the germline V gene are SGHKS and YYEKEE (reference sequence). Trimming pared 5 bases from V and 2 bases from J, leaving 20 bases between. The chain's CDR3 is CASSRDGGNPAYEQYF. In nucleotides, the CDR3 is TGTGCCAGCAGTAGGGATGGGGGGAACCCAGCCTACGAGCAGTACTTC.

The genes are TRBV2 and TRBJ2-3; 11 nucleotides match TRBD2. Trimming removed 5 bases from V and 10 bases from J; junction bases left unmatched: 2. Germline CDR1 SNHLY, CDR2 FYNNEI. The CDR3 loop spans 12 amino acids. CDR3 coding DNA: TGTGCCAGCAGTCTAGCGGGAGGTGCGCAGTATTTT. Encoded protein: CASSLAGGAQYF.

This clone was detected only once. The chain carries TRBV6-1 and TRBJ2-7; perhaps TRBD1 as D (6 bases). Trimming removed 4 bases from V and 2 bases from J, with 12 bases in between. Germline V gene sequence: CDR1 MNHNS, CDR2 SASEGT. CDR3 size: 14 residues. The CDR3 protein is CASSAYRETYEQYF. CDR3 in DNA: TGTGCCAGCAGTGCATACAGGGAGACCTACGAGCAGTACTTC.

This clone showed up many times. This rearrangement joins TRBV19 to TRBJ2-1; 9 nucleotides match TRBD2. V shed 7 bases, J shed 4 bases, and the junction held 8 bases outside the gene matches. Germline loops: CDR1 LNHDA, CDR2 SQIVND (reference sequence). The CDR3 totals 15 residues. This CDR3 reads CASMKSGRIYNEQFF. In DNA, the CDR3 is TGTGCCAGTATGAAAAGCGGGAGGATTTACAATGAGCAGTTCTTC.

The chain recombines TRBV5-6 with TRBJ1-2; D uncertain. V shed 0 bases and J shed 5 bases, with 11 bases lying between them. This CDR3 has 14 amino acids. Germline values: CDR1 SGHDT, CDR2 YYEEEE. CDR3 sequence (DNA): TGTGCCAGCAGCTTGGAGCTAACGGTATATGGCTACACCTTC. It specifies CASSLELTVYGYTF.

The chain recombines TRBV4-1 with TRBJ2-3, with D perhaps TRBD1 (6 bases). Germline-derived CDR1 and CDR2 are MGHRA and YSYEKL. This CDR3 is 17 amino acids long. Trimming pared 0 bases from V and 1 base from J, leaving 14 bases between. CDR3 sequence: CASSQEGATLGTDTQYF. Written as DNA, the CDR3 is TGCGCCAGCAGCCAAGAGGGGGCGACTTTGGGCACAGATACGCAGTATTTT.

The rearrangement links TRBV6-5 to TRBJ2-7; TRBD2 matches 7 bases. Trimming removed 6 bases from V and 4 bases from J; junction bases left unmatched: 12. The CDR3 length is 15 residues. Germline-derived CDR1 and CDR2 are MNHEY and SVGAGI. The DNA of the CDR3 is TGTGCCAGCAGCCCCACCCCGGGAGGCCCGTACGAGCAGTACTTC. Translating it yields CASSPTPGGPYEQYF.

The CDR3 DNA is TGTGCCAGCAGTTACGGGCTAGCGGGAGGTACCTACGAGCAGTACTTC. It specifies CASSYGLAGGTYEQYF. This sequence joins TRBV6-5 and TRBJ2-7; TRBD2 aligns across 11 bases. The CDR3 runs to 16 residues. With 2 bases clipped from V and 2 bases from J, the junction kept 5 bases outside the gene matches. Germline V CDR1 and CDR2: MNHEY, SVGAGI.

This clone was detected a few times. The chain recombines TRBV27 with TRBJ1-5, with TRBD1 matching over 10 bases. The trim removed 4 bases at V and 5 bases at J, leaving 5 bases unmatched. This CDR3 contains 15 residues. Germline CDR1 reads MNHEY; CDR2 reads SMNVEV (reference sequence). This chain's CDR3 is CASSWGGQGDQPQHF. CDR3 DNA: TGTGCCAGCAGTTGGGGTGGACAGGGGGATCAGCCCCAGCATTTT.

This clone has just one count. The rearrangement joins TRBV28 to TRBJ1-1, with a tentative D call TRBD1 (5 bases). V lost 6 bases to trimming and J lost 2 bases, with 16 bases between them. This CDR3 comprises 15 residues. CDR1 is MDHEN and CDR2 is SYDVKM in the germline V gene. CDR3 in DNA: TGTGCCAGCAGGATCGGGGGGGGACTTAACACTGAAGCTTTCTTT. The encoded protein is CASRIGGGLNTEAFF.

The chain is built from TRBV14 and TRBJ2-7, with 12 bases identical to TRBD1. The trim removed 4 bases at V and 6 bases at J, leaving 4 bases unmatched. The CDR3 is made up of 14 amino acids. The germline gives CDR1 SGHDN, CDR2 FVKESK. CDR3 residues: CASSPGQGAFEQYF. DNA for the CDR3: TGTGCCAGCAGCCCGGGACAGGGGGCGTTCGAGCAGTACTTC.

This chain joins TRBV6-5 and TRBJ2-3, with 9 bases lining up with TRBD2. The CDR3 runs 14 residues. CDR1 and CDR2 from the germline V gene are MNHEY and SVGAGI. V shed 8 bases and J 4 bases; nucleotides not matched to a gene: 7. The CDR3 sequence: CASASGMFPDTQYF. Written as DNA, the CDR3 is TGTGCCAGCGCTAGCGGGATGTTCCCAGATACGCAGTATTTT.

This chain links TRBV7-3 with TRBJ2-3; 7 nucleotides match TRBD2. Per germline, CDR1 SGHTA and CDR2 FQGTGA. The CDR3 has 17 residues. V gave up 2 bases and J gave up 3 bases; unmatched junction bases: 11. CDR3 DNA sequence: TGTGCCAGCAGCTTATTGGTCGCGGCTAGCGGAACAGATACGCAGTATTTT. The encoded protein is CASSLLVAASGTDTQYF.

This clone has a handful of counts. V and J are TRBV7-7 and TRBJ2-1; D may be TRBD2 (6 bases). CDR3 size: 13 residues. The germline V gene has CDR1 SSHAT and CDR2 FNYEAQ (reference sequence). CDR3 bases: TGTGCTAGCCGGGACTCCCCCGCGGGGGAGCAGTTCTTC. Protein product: CASRDSPAGEQFF. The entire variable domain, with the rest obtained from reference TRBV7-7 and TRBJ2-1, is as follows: GAGVSQSPRYKVTKRGQDVTLRCDPISSHATLYWYQQALGQGPEFLTYFNYEAQPDKSGLPSDRFSAERPEGSISTLTIQRTEQRDSAMYRCASRDSPAGEQFFGPGTRLTVL.

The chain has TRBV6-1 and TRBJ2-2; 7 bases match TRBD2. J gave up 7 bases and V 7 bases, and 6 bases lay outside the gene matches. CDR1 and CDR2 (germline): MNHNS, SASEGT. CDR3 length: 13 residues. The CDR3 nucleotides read TGTGCCAGCACACACCGGGAGGTCGGGGAGCTGTTTTTT. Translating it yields CASTHREVGELFF.

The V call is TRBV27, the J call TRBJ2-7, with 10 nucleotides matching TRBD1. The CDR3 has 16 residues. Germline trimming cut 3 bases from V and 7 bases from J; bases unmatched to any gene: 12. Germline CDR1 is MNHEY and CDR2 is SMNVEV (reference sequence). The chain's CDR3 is CASSLTTGTGAREQYF. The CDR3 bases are TGTGCCAGCAGTTTGACAACCGGGACAGGGGCGAGGGAGCAGTACTTC.

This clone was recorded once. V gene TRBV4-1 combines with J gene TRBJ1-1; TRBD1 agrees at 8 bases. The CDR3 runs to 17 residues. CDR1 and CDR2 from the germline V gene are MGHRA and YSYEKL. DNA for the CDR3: TGCGCTAAAGCAGTCCCTCCAGGGGGCTTATTGAACACTGAAGCTTTCTTT. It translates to CAKAVPPGGLLNTEAFF.

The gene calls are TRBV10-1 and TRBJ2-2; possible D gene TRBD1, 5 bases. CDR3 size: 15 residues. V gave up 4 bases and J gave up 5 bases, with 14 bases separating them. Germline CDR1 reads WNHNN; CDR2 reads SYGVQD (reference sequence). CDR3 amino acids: CASSGQTLSTGELFF. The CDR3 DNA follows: TGCGCCAGCAGTGGACAGACCCTCTCGACCGGGGAGCTGTTTTTT.

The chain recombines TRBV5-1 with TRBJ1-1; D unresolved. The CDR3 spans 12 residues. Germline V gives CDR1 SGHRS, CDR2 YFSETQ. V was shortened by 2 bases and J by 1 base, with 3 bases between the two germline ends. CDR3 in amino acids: CASSFGNTEAFF. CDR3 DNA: TGCGCCAGCAGCTTCGGGAACACTGAAGCTTTCTTT.